This T cell receptor (beta chain) was found in a study of cytomegalovirus exposure and HLA in healthy donors. Sequencing used immunoSEQ multiplex PCR; TCRdb keeps in-frame clones, though not all of them. The data hold roughly 140,000 clones, with about 87% observed a single time. This clone was counted many times. Germline CDR1 reads SGHKS; CDR2 reads YYEKEE (reference sequence). With 0 bases removed from V and 4 bases from J, the gap between germline ends came to 14 bases. CDR3 size: 15 residues. The V and J genes are TRBV5-5 and TRBJ2-7; D is possibly TRBD1 (6 bases). The receptor was isolated from a man between 18 and 29 years old in good health and CMV-seropositive. Material for sequencing was PBMCs. CDR3 nucleotide sequence: TGTGCCAGCAGCTTGGAGGTGACAGGCACTTACGAGCAGTACTTC. Protein product: CASSLEVTGTYEQYF. Full variable domain (missing parts from reference TRBV5-5 and TRBJ2-7): DAGVTQSPTHLIKTRGQQVTLRCSPISGHKSVSWYQQVLGQGPQFIFQYYEKEERGRGNFPDRFSARQFPNYSSELNVNALLLGDSALYLCASSLEVTGTYEQYFGPGTRLTVT.